Shown below are 22 T cell receptor beta chains from a single sample sequenced in a study of T-cell memory formation after mild COVID-19. MiXCR, applied by TCRdb to the 5' RACE reads, yields one record per CDR3 protein. Among 450,000 to 700,000 distinct CDR3 sequences listed, about a sixth were seen once. Sequencing used PBMCs or a T cell subset sorted from them (not recorded which). These receptors originate from an adult woman who had mild COVID-19 (a few samples of this study predate the infection). Cell type and time point are not known.

The gene calls are TRBV25-1 and TRBJ1-5; D uncertain. V gave up 5 bases and J gave up 4 bases, with 15 bases separating them. This CDR3 comprises 15 residues. CDR1 is MGHDK and CDR2 is SYGVNS in the germline V gene. CDR3 protein: CASSPAGFGNQPQHF. CDR3 DNA sequence: TGTGCCAGCAGTCCTGCCGGATTTGGTAATCAGCCCCAGCATTTT.

CDR3 sequence reads: CASSLRDSPYEQFF. Written as DNA, the CDR3 is TGTGCCAGCAGCTTAAGGGACAGCCCATATGAGCAGTTCTTC. The chain carries TRBV7-6 and TRBJ2-1; 7 nucleotides align to TRBD1. Germline V gene lookup returns CDR1 SGHVS and CDR2 FNYEAQ. The CDR3 is 14 residues long. V was pared by 2 bases and J by 8 bases, with 6 bases of the junction left unmatched.

This clonotype was detected a few times. This sequence joins TRBV11-1 and TRBJ2-2; the match to TRBD2 covers 13 bases. Trimming at V came to 5 bases and at J to 3 bases, leaving 12 bases not matched to a gene. The CDR3 is 19 amino acids. Germline CDR1 and CDR2: SGHAT and FQDESV (reference sequence). CDR3 loop: CASSRLGLAGFGDTGELFF. In nucleotides, the CDR3 is TGTGCCAGCAGCCGCCTGGGACTAGCGGGGTTTGGAGACACCGGGGAGCTGTTTTTT.

CDR3 in DNA: TGTGCCAGCAGCGTCCACCCCGCAGATACGCAGTATTTT. Protein sequence: CASSVHPADTQYF. The gene calls are TRBV9 and TRBJ2-3; D not resolved. Per germline, CDR1 SGDLS and CDR2 YYNGEE. The CDR3 runs to 13 residues. The ends were cut back, 2 bases at V and 4 bases at J, with 8 bases in the middle.

The CDR3 spells CSVKDPGGYTF. The CDR3 DNA follows: TGCAGCGTTAAGGACCCAGGGGGCTACACCTTC. The rearrangement links TRBV29-1 to TRBJ1-2, with a tentative D call TRBD1 (5 bases). V lost 5 bases to trimming and J lost 8 bases, with 12 bases between them. The CDR3 spans 11 residues. The germline V gene has CDR1 SQVTM and CDR2 ANQGSEA.

This clonotype was seen a handful of times. This sequence joins TRBV30 and TRBJ2-1; the D is unclear. V was pared by 4 bases and J by 9 bases, with 13 bases between. Germline lookup yields CDR1 GTSNPN and CDR2 SVGIG (reference sequence). CDR3 length: 12 residues. Written as DNA, the CDR3 is TGTGCCTGGACGACCACCTCGGGTGAGCAGTTCTTC. This gives the protein CAWTTTSGEQFF.

This chain connects TRBV5-1 to TRBJ2-5; 8 bases fit TRBD2. The V gene end was trimmed by 1 base and the J gene end by 0 bases; junction bases not matched to a gene: 2. The CDR3 extends over 15 amino acids. Germline CDR1 SGHRS, CDR2 YFSETQ. This chain's CDR3 is CASSLTSGDQETQYF. The CDR3 DNA reads as TGCGCCAGCAGCTTGACTAGCGGAGACCAAGAGACCCAGTACTTC.

The chain combines TRBV20-1 with TRBJ2-5; 10 nucleotides agree with TRBD2. V lost 2 bases, J lost 3 bases, and 6 bases stayed unmatched. Germline-derived CDR1 and CDR2 are DFQATT and SNEGSKA (reference sequence). The CDR3 length is 15 residues. In DNA form, the CDR3 reads TGCAGTGCTAGAACTAGCGGGGCTGGGAAAGAGACCCAGTACTTC. This gives the protein CSARTSGAGKETQYF.

This chain connects TRBV7-9 to TRBJ1-2; a possible D gene is TRBD1 (5 bases). The CDR3 contains 17 residues. Trimming shortened V by 1 base and J by 7 bases, and 22 bases separated the two germline ends. Germline V gene data show CDR1 as SEHNR and CDR2 as FQNEAQ (reference sequence). CDR3 protein: CASSLGQTAIPGGGYTF. Here the CDR3 DNA reads TGTGCCAGCAGCTTAGGGCAGACAGCCATCCCGGGTGGTGGCTACACCTTC. The variable domain in full, completed from reference TRBV7-9 and TRBJ1-2, reads DTGVSQNPRHKITKRGQNVTFRCDPISEHNRLYWYRQTLGQGPEFLTYFQNEAQLEKSRLLSDRFSAERPKGSFSTLEIQRTEQGDSAMYLCASSLGQTAIPGGGYTFGSGTRLTVV.

In its sample, this clonotype was seen a few times. V usage is TRBV29-1 and J usage is TRBJ1-1; the D gene is possibly TRBD1 (5 bases). CDR1 and CDR2 from the germline V gene are SQVTM and ANQGSEA. V was clipped by 8 bases and J by 0 bases, with 13 bases between them. The CDR3 is 13 residues long. CDR3 protein: CSTTGGMNTEAFF. As DNA, the CDR3 is TGCAGCACCACCGGGGGGATGAACACTGAAGCTTTCTTT.

The chain uses TRBV12-3 or TRBV12-4 and TRBJ1-1, with D perhaps TRBD1 (5 bases). The CDR3 length is 12 residues. Trimming removed 3 bases at V and 13 bases at J, with 15 bases between. The CDR3 loop is CASSLLRGGCFF. In DNA form, the CDR3 reads TGTGCCAGCAGTTTGCTAAGGGGCGGGTGTTTCTTT.

This clonotype showed up just a few times. The chain employs TRBV29-1 and TRBJ2-1; the D call may be TRBD1 or TRBD2 (5 bases each). The CDR3 is 11 residues long. The germline V and J ends were trimmed by 7 bases and 10 bases, with 14 bases remaining between them. The germline gives CDR1 SQVTM, CDR2 ANQGSEA. The CDR3 coding sequence is TGCAGCGCCGGGGCGGACTCGGAGCAGTTCTTC. This encodes CSAGADSEQFF.

This rearrangement joins TRBV11-2 to TRBJ2-1; 10 nucleotides agree with TRBD2. Germline CDR1 and CDR2: SGHAT and FQNNGV. The CDR3 totals 16 residues. Trimming took 6 bases from V and 6 from J; bases not matched to a gene: 11. CDR3: CASRSPTSGEGNEQFF. The DNA of the CDR3 is TGTGCCAGCAGGTCCCCTACTAGCGGGGAAGGCAATGAGCAGTTCTTC.

This clonotype appeared many times. The V gene is TRBV6-2 or TRBV6-3, the J gene TRBJ2-2; 10 nucleotides match TRBD2. This CDR3 is built from 17 residues. The germline V gene encodes CDR1 MNHEY and CDR2 SVGEGT. After removal of 4 bases from V and 5 bases from J, the junction contained 10 bases not matched to a gene. DNA for the CDR3: TGTGCCAGCAGTTTCTCCCCCCTAGCGGGAGAAACCGGGGAGCTGTTTTTT. Protein product: CASSFSPLAGETGELFF.

The rearrangement uses TRBV24-1 and TRBJ2-1; D not certain. The CDR3 has 14 amino acids. Germline V gives CDR1 KGHDR, CDR2 SFDVKD. V lost 3 bases and J 8 bases, leaving 13 bases between the germline ends. CDR3 DNA sequence: TGTGCCACCAGTGATAGGTATGCTTTGGATGAGCAGTTCTTC. Translated: CATSDRYALDEQFF.

Only a few counts were recorded for this clonotype. CDR3 loop: CASSPETSDTQYF. The CDR3 DNA is TGTGCCAGCTCACCAGAAACTAGCGATACGCAGTATTTT. This sequence joins TRBV18 and TRBJ2-3; a possible D gene is TRBD2 (6 bases). V shed 2 bases and J shed 6 bases, with 9 bases lying between them. Per germline, CDR1 KGHSH and CDR2 LQKENI. The CDR3 covers 13 residues.

In its sample, this clonotype was seen a few times. This sequence joins TRBV20-1 and TRBJ2-7, with TRBD2 as a possible D gene (5 bases). The V end lost 3 bases, the J end lost 2 bases, and 14 bases lay between the germline ends. The CDR3 length is 14 residues. From germline, CDR1 is DFQATT and CDR2 SNEGSKA (reference sequence). The CDR3, as DNA: TGCAGTGCTAGTCGAGTCGTGGAGGCCTACGAGCAGTACTTC. Translated: CSASRVVEAYEQYF.

This clonotype has a count of ten or more. CDR3 protein: CASSFGSTGELFF. CDR3 DNA: TGTGCCAGCAGCTTTGGATCAACCGGGGAGCTGTTTTTT. The chain uses TRBV11-2 and TRBJ2-2; D remains ambiguous. The germline V gene encodes CDR1 SGHAT and CDR2 FQNNGV. V lost 3 bases and J 5 bases, leaving 7 bases between the germline ends. This CDR3 has 13 amino acids.

This clonotype has a count of ten or more. J is TRBJ2-7 and V is TRBV27; D ambiguous. Deletions cut 5 bases from V and 2 bases from J, with 10 bases between. The germline V gene has CDR1 MNHEY and CDR2 SMNVEV (reference sequence). This CDR3 has 13 amino acids. CDR3 loop: CASSRLYTYEQYF. The CDR3 coding sequence is TGTGCCAGCAGTCGCCTTTACACCTACGAGCAGTACTTC.

This clonotype has a handful of counts. This chain joins TRBV15 and TRBJ2-6; 8 bases match TRBD1. The CDR3 has 19 amino acids. V lost 0 bases and J lost 0; bases outside the gene matches: 7. Germline assignment: CDR1 LNHNV and CDR2 YYDKDF (reference sequence). The CDR3 sequence is CATSREPGQDFSGANVLTF. CDR3 sequence (DNA): TGTGCCACCAGCAGAGAACCGGGACAGGACTTCTCTGGGGCCAACGTCCTGACTTTC.

This clonotype was picked up a small number of times. This chain links TRBV29-1 with TRBJ1-2; 7 bases agree with TRBD1. The CDR3 spans 12 residues. V dropped 7 bases and J dropped 4; count of bases not matched to a gene: 6. Per the germline V gene, CDR1 is SQVTM and CDR2 is ANQGSEA. CDR3 residues: CSAPGGPYGYTF. The CDR3 DNA follows: TGCAGCGCTCCAGGGGGTCCCTATGGCTACACCTTC.

This chain connects TRBV14 to TRBJ2-5; D remains unclear. CDR1 is SGHDN, CDR2 FVKESK, per germline. CDR3 size: 14 residues. Trimming stripped 1 base from V and 0 bases from J, with 6 bases between. CDR3 sequence: CASSQAVYQETQYF. CDR3 coding DNA: TGTGCCAGCAGCCAAGCAGTCTACCAAGAGACCCAGTACTTC.